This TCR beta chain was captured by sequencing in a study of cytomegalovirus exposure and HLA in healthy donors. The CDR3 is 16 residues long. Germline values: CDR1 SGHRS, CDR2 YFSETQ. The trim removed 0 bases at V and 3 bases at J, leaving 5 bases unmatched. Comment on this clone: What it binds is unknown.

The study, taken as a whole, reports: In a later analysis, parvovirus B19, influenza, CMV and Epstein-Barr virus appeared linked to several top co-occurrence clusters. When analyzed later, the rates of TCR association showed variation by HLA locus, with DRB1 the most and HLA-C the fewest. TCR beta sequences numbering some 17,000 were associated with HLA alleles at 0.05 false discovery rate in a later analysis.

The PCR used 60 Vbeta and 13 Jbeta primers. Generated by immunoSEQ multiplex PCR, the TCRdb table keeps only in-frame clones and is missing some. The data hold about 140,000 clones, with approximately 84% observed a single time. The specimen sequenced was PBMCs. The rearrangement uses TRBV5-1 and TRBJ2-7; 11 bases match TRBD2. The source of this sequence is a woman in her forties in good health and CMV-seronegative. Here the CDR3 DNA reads TGCGCCAGCAGCTTGGCTAGCGGGAGGACCCTCTACGAGCAGTACTTC. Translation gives CASSLASGRTLYEQYF.